The 10 T cell receptor beta chains below come from one sample, sequenced in a study of blood T cell repertoires in COVID-19. Only in-frame clones appear in the TCRdb table, and some are missing; sequencing was by immunoSEQ multiplex PCR. The top ten hold around 1.5% of the sample, which has about 200,000 clones, approximately 86% seen once. The sample consisted of peripheral blood. Receptor source: a man between 18 and 35 years old with active or convalescent COVID-19.

The V gene is TRBV2, the J gene TRBJ1-4, with 7 bases aligning to TRBD1. Germline V lookup: CDR1 SNHLY, CDR2 FYNNEI. CDR3 length: 19 residues. Trimming cost V 3 bases and J 0 bases; bases outside gene matches: 13. In DNA form, the CDR3 reads TGTGCCAGCAGTGACCTCCAGGACAGGCATGGCGCAACTAATGAAAAACTGTTTTTT. It codes for CASSDLQDRHGATNEKLFF.

This chain links TRBV27 with TRBJ1-1, with 7 positions matching TRBD1. Unmatched junction bases numbered 7, after V lost 6 bases and J lost 0 bases. CDR1 is MNHEY, CDR2 SMNVEV, per germline (reference sequence). CDR3 length: 15 residues. In DNA form, the CDR3 reads TGTGCCAGCAGGCGGGGACAGAACATGAACACTGAAGCTTTCTTT. It encodes CASRRGQNMNTEAFF.

This rearrangement joins TRBV19 to TRBJ2-3, with D maybe TRBD2 (6 bases). V was clipped by 6 bases and J by 8 bases, with 15 bases between them. CDR1 and CDR2 from the germline V gene are LNHDA and SQIVND (reference sequence). This CDR3 spans 13 amino acids. The CDR3 DNA sequence: TGTGCCAGTAGAAGGGACTCTGGAGGTACGCAGTATTTT. Translation gives CASRRDSGGTQYF.

The chain employs TRBV27 and TRBJ2-3; TRBD2 matches 14 bases. V trimming: 7 bases; J trimming: 1 base; junction bases outside the gene matches: 13. In germline, CDR1 is MNHEY, CDR2 SMNVEV (reference sequence). There are 19 residues in the CDR3. The CDR3 loop is CASKGLAGGRRGGTDTQYF. CDR3 nucleotides: TGTGCCAGCAAAGGACTAGCGGGAGGACGCCGGGGGGGCACAGATACGCAGTATTTT.

The V gene is TRBV5-5, the J gene TRBJ2-5, with TRBD2 identical over 11 bases. The V gene end was trimmed by 4 bases and the J gene end by 5 bases; junction bases not matched to a gene: 10. The germline gives CDR1 SGHKS, CDR2 YYEKEE (reference sequence). The CDR3 covers 16 residues. For the CDR3, the DNA is TGTGCCAGCAGCGACGGACTAGCGGGCACCTACGAGACCCAGTACTTC. It is translated as CASSDGLAGTYETQYF. Drawing the rest from reference TRBV5-5 and TRBJ2-5, the complete variable domain is DAGVTQSPTHLIKTRGQQVTLRCSPISGHKSVSWYQQVLGQGPQFIFQYYEKEERGRGNFPDRFSARQFPNYSSELNVNALLLGDSALYLCASSDGLAGTYETQYFGPGTRLLVL.

This CDR3 reads CASSPTESHYEQYF. CDR3 nucleotide sequence: TGTGCCAGCAGCCCCACGGAGTCCCACTACGAGCAGTACTTC. The chain links TRBV7-8 to TRBJ2-7; D not certain. V was clipped by 5 bases and J by 3 bases, with 14 bases between them. The germline gives CDR1 SGHVS, CDR2 FQNEAQ. CDR3 size: 14 residues.

This sequence joins TRBV6-5 and TRBJ1-4; no reliable D call. Between the trimmed V and J ends, which lost 2 bases and 3 bases, there was a span of 4 bases. The CDR3 is 13 amino acids. Germline V lookup: CDR1 MNHEY, CDR2 SVGAGI. The CDR3 spells CASSYSSNEKLFF. The CDR3 nucleotides read TGTGCCAGCAGTTACAGCTCTAATGAAAAACTGTTTTTT.

The rearrangement uses TRBV6-2 or TRBV6-3 and TRBJ2-5; 7 nucleotides align to TRBD1. Germline loops: CDR1 MNHEY, CDR2 SVGEGT. This CDR3 region has 17 residues. With V trimmed by 2 bases and J by 5 bases, 14 bases remained unmatched. The CDR3 here is CASSYGFGRQGEETQYF. In nucleotides, the CDR3 is TGTGCCAGCAGTTACGGGTTCGGGCGCCAGGGGGAGGAGACCCAGTACTTC.

The CDR3 nucleotides read TGCGCCAGCAGCTGGGGGGACAGGCATAACTATGGCTACACCTTC. As protein: CASSWGDRHNYGYTF. This chain joins TRBV5-1 and TRBJ1-2, with 8 bases fitting TRBD1. The germline V gene has CDR1 SGHRS and CDR2 YFSETQ. There are 15 residues in the CDR3. V trimming: 3 bases; J trimming: 1 base; junction bases outside the gene matches: 5.

V usage is TRBV6-2 or TRBV6-3 and J usage is TRBJ2-7; D remains ambiguous. The V end lost 2 bases, the J end lost 2 bases, and 13 bases lay between the germline ends. Germline values: CDR1 MNHEY, CDR2 SVGEGT. The CDR3 has 15 residues. As DNA, the CDR3 is TGTGCCAGCAGTTACATGGCCGTAACCCCCTACGAGCAGTACTTC. Translation gives CASSYMAVTPYEQYF.